These 2 T cell receptor beta chains were sequenced from one sample in a study of blood T cell repertoires in COVID-19. Here immunoSEQ multiplex PCR was the method, and the copy in TCRdb shows in-frame clones only, minus some. Altogether 90,000 to 120,000 clones are present, 80% to 90% being singletons, with the ten largest covering about a third. Sequencing was done on a sample of peripheral blood. These receptors all stem from a woman aged 80 or over with acute or convalescent COVID-19.

The rearrangement links TRBV19 to TRBJ1-2, with 10 bases aligning to TRBD1. The CDR3 totals 14 residues. The junction had 8 bases not matched to a gene; V was cut back by 3 bases and J by 10 bases. In germline, CDR1 is LNHDA, CDR2 SQIVND (reference sequence). The chain's CDR3 is CASSISGQGIDYTF. Written as DNA, the CDR3 is TGTGCCAGTAGTATTTCGGGACAGGGGATAGACTACACCTTC.

The rearrangement links TRBV6-5 to TRBJ2-5; 13 nucleotides line up with TRBD2. The CDR3 is 15 residues long. CDR1 is MNHEY and CDR2 is SVGAGI in the germline V gene. J was trimmed by 5 bases and V by 6 bases; bases with no gene match: 6. The CDR3 DNA sequence: TGTGCCAGCAGCACTAGCGGGGGGGCCACGGAGACCCAGTACTTC. It is translated as CASSTSGGATETQYF.